Shown below are 25 T cell receptor beta chains from a single sample sequenced in a study of cytomegalovirus exposure and HLA in healthy donors. The PCR had 60 Vbeta and 13 Jbeta primers. This table comes from immunoSEQ multiplex PCR, and its TCRdb copy is limited to in-frame clones, with some not included. This sample has 250,000 or so clones, with around 90% found just once. Sequences were obtained from PBMCs. These receptors came from a girl aged 2 to 9 in good health and CMV-seronegative.

The rearrangement joins TRBV6-5 to TRBJ2-7, with D maybe TRBD1 (5 bases). This CDR3 has 15 residues. CDR1 is MNHEY, CDR2 SVGAGI, per germline. V dropped 0 bases and J dropped 0 bases, with 9 bases sitting between them. CDR3 DNA: TGTGCCAGCAGTTACTCAACAGGTCTCTCCTACGAGCAGTACTTC. It codes for CASSYSTGLSYEQYF.

This clone was seen only once. V and J are TRBV7-2 and TRBJ2-3; D is possibly TRBD1 (6 bases). V lost 7 bases and J 7 bases, leaving 9 bases between the germline ends. Germline-derived CDR1 and CDR2 are SGHTA and FQGNSA. This CDR3 has 11 residues. DNA of the CDR3: TGTGCCAGCATCGACAGGTATACGCAGTATTTT. Amino acid sequence: CASIDRYTQYF.

The J gene is TRBJ2-1, the V gene TRBV6-5; D is unresolved. The CDR3 extends over 14 amino acids. In germline, CDR1 is MNHEY, CDR2 SVGAGI. V gave up 0 bases and J gave up 4 bases, with 7 bases separating them. The CDR3 DNA is TGTGCCAGCAGTTACTCGGCCCAATACAATGAGCAGTTCTTC. This encodes CASSYSAQYNEQFF.

The chain has TRBV10-2 and TRBJ2-3; 9 bases line up with TRBD1. The ends lost 6 bases at V and 0 bases at J; junction bases unmatched: 4. CDR1 and CDR2 from the germline V gene are WSHSY and SAAADI. This CDR3 is 15 amino acids long. CDR3 amino acids: CASRLTGGSTDTQYF. CDR3 sequence (DNA): TGCGCCAGCAGATTGACAGGGGGTAGCACAGATACGCAGTATTTT.

The table lists this clone with a count of one. The chain has TRBV6-5 and TRBJ2-7, with D perhaps matching TRBD1 (5 bases). The CDR3 is 14 residues long. The V gene lost 2 bases and the J gene lost 0 bases, with 8 bases spanning the gap. The germline V gene encodes CDR1 MNHEY and CDR2 SVGAGI. This chain's CDR3 is CASSYGQGSYEQYF. CDR3 nucleotide sequence: TGTGCCAGCAGTTACGGGCAGGGCTCCTACGAGCAGTACTTC.

The rearrangement links TRBV4-2 to TRBJ2-2, with 8 positions matching TRBD2. V gave up 8 bases and J gave up 2 bases; unmatched junction bases: 10. CDR3 length: 16 residues. CDR1 LGHNA and CDR2 YNFKEQ come from the germline V gene. The CDR3 DNA follows: TGTGCCAGCGGAGCTACCGGGGGGGCTAACACCGGGGAGCTGTTTTTT. It is translated as CASGATGGANTGELFF.

The CDR3 nucleotides read TGTGCCAGCAGCTTATACACCGGGACAGGGACTGGTCAGCCCCAGCATTTT. Translated: CASSLYTGTGTGQPQHF. The genes are TRBV11-2 and TRBJ1-5; 9 bases are shared with TRBD1. V dropped 2 bases and J dropped 6; count of bases not matched to a gene: 11. The CDR3 is made up of 17 amino acids. Per germline, CDR1 SGHAT and CDR2 FQNNGV. Variable domain in full (rest from reference TRBV11-2 and TRBJ1-5): EAGVAQSPRYKIIEKRQSVAFWCNPISGHATLYWYQQILGQGPKLLIQFQNNGVVDDSQLPKDRFSAERLKGVDSTLKIQPAKLEDSAVYLCASSLYTGTGTGQPQHFGDGTRLSIL.

This clone was counted once. In the same sample, other DNA sequences code for this CDR3. The chain couples TRBV18 to TRBJ1-5; a weak D match, TRBD1 (5 bases). Germline CDR1 reads KGHSH; CDR2 reads LQKENI. V gave up 4 bases and J gave up 4 bases, with 8 bases separating them. The CDR3 has 13 amino acids. In nucleotides, the CDR3 is TGTGCCAGCTCACTGCAGGGTAATCAGCCCCAGCATTTT. Translation: CASSLQGNQPQHF.

The V call is TRBV9, the J call TRBJ2-3; TRBD2 matches 8 bases. The CDR3 length is 15 residues. CDR1 is SGDLS and CDR2 is YYNGEE in the germline V gene. V was clipped by 2 bases and J by 1 base; unmatched bases: 3. The CDR3 DNA is TGTGCCAGCAGCGTGGGACTAGTCGGCACAGATACGCAGTATTTT. It codes for CASSVGLVGTDTQYF.

The chain recombines TRBV28 with TRBJ1-2; 10 positions match TRBD1. This CDR3 is built from 16 residues. CDR1 and CDR2 (germline): MDHEN, SYDVKM. The V segment lost 4 bases and the J segment 2 bases; nucleotides outside the gene matches: 7. The CDR3 DNA reads as TGTGCCAGCAGTTCTCCCGAGGGACAGGGGAACTATGGCTACACCTTC. Its translation: CASSSPEGQGNYGYTF.

The chain carries TRBV9 and TRBJ2-1; D not certain. Trimming took off 0 bases at V and 0 bases at J, with 13 bases between the two ends. CDR3 length: 17 residues. Germline lookup yields CDR1 SGDLS and CDR2 YYNGEE. CDR3 sequence: CASSVGQRLDSYNEQFF. The CDR3 DNA reads TGTGCCAGCAGCGTAGGCCAGCGATTGGACTCCTACAATGAGCAGTTCTTC. Combining the CDR3 with reference TRBV9 and TRBJ2-1 gives the whole variable domain DSGVTQTPKHLITATGQRVTLRCSPRSGDLSVYWYQQSLDQGLQFLIQYYNGEERAKGNILERFSAQQFPDLHSELNLSSLELGDSALYFCASSVGQRLDSYNEQFFGPGTRLTVL.

This rearrangement joins TRBV4-2 to TRBJ2-1; possible D gene TRBD2, 7 bases. The germline CDR1 and CDR2 sequences are LGHNA and YNFKEQ. The CDR3 sequence is 16 residues long. Trimming shortened V by 7 bases and J by 8 bases, and 24 bases separated the two germline ends. The CDR3 region is CASIRRLGGEEYEQFF. In nucleotides, the CDR3 is TGTGCCAGCATTCGAAGGTTAGGGGGGGAAGAGTATGAGCAGTTCTTC.

This chain joins TRBV29-1 and TRBJ1-6; D gene uncertain. Deletions cut 4 bases from V and 3 bases from J, with 7 bases between. Germline CDR1 and CDR2: SQVTM and ANQGSEA. The CDR3 length is 13 residues. This CDR3 reads CSVGRGYNSPLHF. CDR3 DNA sequence: TGCAGCGTTGGCAGAGGCTATAATTCACCCCTCCACTTT.

This clone is a singleton in its sample. The DNA of the CDR3 is TGTGCCAGCAGTGAACTAGCGGGTGGTGAGACCCAGTACTTC. Translation: CASSELAGGETQYF. The chain uses TRBV2 and TRBJ2-5; TRBD2 matches at 8 bases. With 2 bases clipped from V and 5 bases from J, the junction kept 4 bases outside the gene matches. This CDR3 is built from 14 residues. The germline V gene encodes CDR1 SNHLY and CDR2 FYNNEI.

The V gene is TRBV19, the J gene TRBJ1-5; tentatively, D is TRBD1 (6 bases). CDR1 is LNHDA, CDR2 SQIVND, per germline (reference sequence). This CDR3 is built from 18 residues. V lost 3 bases and J 2 bases, leaving 20 bases between the germline ends. CDR3 DNA sequence: TGTGCCAGTAGTATTTCCGGACAGCTCTCGTTCGGCAATCAGCCCCAGCATTTT. It translates to CASSISGQLSFGNQPQHF. Looking up the rest from reference TRBV19 and TRBJ1-5 gives the full variable domain: DGGITQSPKYLFRKEGQNVTLSCEQNLNHDAMYWYRQDPGQGLRLIYYSQIVNDFQKGDIAEGYSVSREKKESFPLTVTSAQKNPTAFYLCASSISGQLSFGNQPQHFGDGTRLSIL.

This rearrangement joins TRBV2 to TRBJ2-1; 9 positions match TRBD1. Trimming at V came to 6 bases and at J to 15 bases, leaving 6 bases not matched to a gene. Germline V gene lookup returns CDR1 SNHLY and CDR2 FYNNEI. The CDR3 is 11 residues long. The CDR3 here is CASRRQGVAFF. The CDR3 nucleotides read TGTGCCAGCAGAAGACAGGGGGTGGCGTTCTTC.

V is TRBV7-9 and J is TRBJ2-7; D gene ambiguous. The CDR3 covers 11 residues. From germline, CDR1 is SEHNR and CDR2 FQNEAQ (reference sequence). Trimming took 5 bases from V and 6 from J, leaving 8 bases between them. This CDR3 reads CASSPSVEQYF. As DNA, the CDR3 is TGTGCCAGCAGCCCCAGTGTCGAGCAGTACTTC.

The chain is built from TRBV5-8 and TRBJ2-1; 8 positions match TRBD2. This CDR3 has 16 amino acids. V was pared by 0 bases and J by 2 bases, with 4 bases of the junction left unmatched. Per the germline V gene, CDR1 is SGHTS and CDR2 is YDEGEE. The CDR3 loop reads CASSLGVAGTYNEQFF. Written as DNA, the CDR3 is TGTGCCAGCAGCTTGGGGGTAGCGGGAACCTACAATGAGCAGTTCTTC. The complete variable domain, with remaining parts taken from reference TRBV5-8 and TRBJ2-1, reads EAGVTQSPTHLIKTRGQQATLRCSPISGHTSVYWYQQALGLGLQFLLWYDEGEERNRGNFPPRFSGRQFPNYSSELNVNALELEDSALYLCASSLGVAGTYNEQFFGPGTRLTVL.

The J gene is TRBJ2-1, the V gene TRBV29-1; 10 bases are a match to TRBD1. V shed 7 bases and J 4 bases; nucleotides not matched to a gene: 7. The CDR3 length is 14 residues. Germline lookup yields CDR1 SQVTM and CDR2 ANQGSEA. The CDR3 nucleotides read TGCAGCGCGACAGGGGGCGCCCGGTACAATGAGCAGTTCTTC. Protein product: CSATGGARYNEQFF.

The V and J genes are TRBV30 and TRBJ1-1; D is unresolved. The V gene's germline CDR1 is GTSNPN and CDR2 SVGIG (reference sequence). The CDR3 consists of 14 residues. Trimming pared 3 bases from V and 1 base from J, leaving 12 bases between. CDR3 in amino acids: CAWRAGLKNTEAFF. Written as DNA, the CDR3 is TGTGCCTGGAGAGCTGGGCTCAAGAACACTGAAGCTTTCTTT. Looking up the rest from reference TRBV30 and TRBJ1-1 gives the full variable domain: SQTIHQWPATLVQPVGSPLSLECTVEGTSNPNLYWYRQAAGRGLQLLFYSVGIGQISSEVPQNLSASRPQDRQFILSSKKLLLSDSGFYLCAWRAGLKNTEAFFGQGTRLTVV.

This clone was recorded once. This chain's CDR3 is CASSYRGKTSMNTEAFF. In nucleotides, the CDR3 is TGTGCCAGCAGCTACAGGGGCAAGACCTCCATGAACACTGAAGCTTTCTTT. The rearrangement joins TRBV14 to TRBJ1-1; 7 bases match TRBD1. Unmatched junction bases numbered 12, after V lost 5 bases and J lost 0 bases. The CDR3 covers 17 residues. From germline, CDR1 is SGHDN and CDR2 FVKESK.

The V and J genes are TRBV11-2 and TRBJ2-5; D unclear. Germline lookup yields CDR1 SGHAT and CDR2 FQNNGV. This CDR3 comprises 15 residues. V was pared by 0 bases and J by 5 bases, with 13 bases between. The CDR3 loop reads CASSLDNWAWETQYF. The CDR3 DNA sequence: TGTGCCAGCAGCTTAGATAACTGGGCTTGGGAGACCCAGTACTTC.

A word on this clone: The same CDR3 can be traced to other DNA sequences in this sample. This chain joins TRBV5-6 and TRBJ1-2; D uncertain. The CDR3 spans 12 residues. Trimming took 4 bases from V and 7 from J, leaving 11 bases between them. Germline assignment: CDR1 SGHDT and CDR2 YYEEEE. CDR3 coding DNA: TGTGCCAGCAGCCTAGGGAGCGGTGGCTACACCTTC. Residues: CASSLGSGGYTF.

Only a few counts were recorded for this clone. The chain carries TRBV15 and TRBJ2-1, with 11 bases that match TRBD2. The CDR3 runs 15 residues. J gave up 5 bases and V 5 bases, and 5 bases lay outside the gene matches. CDR1 LNHNV and CDR2 YYDKDF come from the germline V gene (reference sequence). The CDR3 spells CATSGVTSGNNEQFF. Written as DNA, the CDR3 is TGTGCCACCAGCGGAGTGACTAGCGGGAACAATGAGCAGTTCTTC.

This clone was recorded only once. The J gene is TRBJ1-2, the V gene TRBV6-1, with 7 bases identical to TRBD1. The CDR3 length is 14 residues. Per germline, CDR1 MNHNS and CDR2 SASEGT. V dropped 8 bases and J dropped 2; count of bases not matched to a gene: 8. The CDR3: CASREQGTNYGYTF. The CDR3 DNA sequence: TGTGCCAGCCGCGAACAGGGGACCAACTATGGCTACACCTTC.